This is a list of T cell receptor beta chains from one sample in a study of OX40 agonist ivuxolimab in advanced cancers. Profiling relied on immunoSEQ multiplex PCR, and the TCRdb table lists in-frame clones only, not all of them. The top ten hold about two thirds of the sample, which has approximately 17,000 clones, roughly 81% seen once. The material sequenced was CD4+ or CD8+ T cells sorted from blood, taken in a trial of the OX40 agonist ivuxolimab. The receptor set was obtained from an adult with an advanced solid tumor such as melanoma, head and neck, liver or kidney cancer. Both conserved end residues are part of each CDR3. The D gene is left open where the match is weak. Some rows have no size entry. The others give once, few or many, or a class for an expanded clone.

>TRBD1|TRBJ2-3|TRBV7-8|NA
CASSPWTGSTDTQYF
TGTGCCAGCAGCCCGTGGACAGGAAGCACAGATACGCAGTATTTT
>NA|TRBJ2-5|TRBV5-3|NA
CARSLGDRQETQYF
TGTGCCAGAAGCTTGGGAGACAGGCAAGAGACCCAGTACTTC
>TRBD1|TRBJ2-6|TRBV28|few
CASSPPGQGEVGANVLTF
TGTGCCAGCAGCCCTCCCGGACAGGGAGAAGTTGGGGCCAACGTCCTGACTTTC
>TRBD1|TRBJ2-7|TRBV19|NA
CASSITGDAYEQYF
TGTGCCAGTAGTATTACAGGGGACGCCTACGAGCAGTACTTC
>TRBD1|TRBJ2-7|TRBV5-1|NA
CASGQGYFEQYF
TGCGCCAGCGGACAGGGGTACTTCGAGCAGTACTTC
>TRBD1|TRBJ1-5|TRBV27|once
CASSLYGTGGNQPQHF
TGTGCCAGCAGTTTATACGGGACAGGGGGGAATCAGCCCCAGCATTTT
>TRBD2|TRBJ2-3|TRBV7-9|NA
CASSRGLAGAKDTQYF
TGTGCCAGCAGCCGGGGACTAGCGGGGGCTAAGGATACGCAGTATTTT
>NA|TRBJ2-1|TRBV5-6|NA
CASSLHRGNEQFF
TGTGCCAGCAGCTTGCACCGAGGTAATGAGCAGTTCTTC
>NA|TRBJ2-2|TRBV7-7|NA
CASSSLPGETNTGELFF
TGTGCCAGCAGCTCACTACCAGGGGAGACGAACACCGGGGAGCTGTTTTTT
>NA|TRBJ1-1|TRBV9|once
CASSVVGSSIEAFF
TGTGCCAGCAGCGTAGTAGGGAGTTCCATTGAAGCTTTCTTT
>NA|TRBJ2-7|TRBV5-6|once
CASSFGDGLLRYEQYF
TGTGCCAGCAGCTTCGGTGACGGCCTTTTGAGGTACGAGCAGTACTTC
>NA|TRBJ2-7|TRBV5-1|NA
CASSPGSSYEQYF
TGCGCCAGCAGCCCAGGGAGCTCCTACGAGCAGTACTTC
>NA|TRBJ1-4|TRBV9|NA
CASSAEAGLAGNEKLFF
TGTGCCAGCAGCGCGGAAGCAGGGTTGGCGGGTAATGAAAAACTGTTTTTT
>NA|TRBJ1-2|TRBV4-3|once
CASSQEGHYTF
TGCGCCAGCAGCCAAGAGGGGCACTACACCTTC
>NA|TRBJ2-7|TRBV5-6|NA
CASSRQVRNEQYF
TGTGCCAGCAGCAGACAGGTCAGAAACGAGCAGTACTTC
>NA|TRBJ2-3|TRBV7-2|NA
CASSLGGLTDTQYF
TGTGCCAGCAGCTTAGGGGGACTCACAGATACGCAGTATTTT